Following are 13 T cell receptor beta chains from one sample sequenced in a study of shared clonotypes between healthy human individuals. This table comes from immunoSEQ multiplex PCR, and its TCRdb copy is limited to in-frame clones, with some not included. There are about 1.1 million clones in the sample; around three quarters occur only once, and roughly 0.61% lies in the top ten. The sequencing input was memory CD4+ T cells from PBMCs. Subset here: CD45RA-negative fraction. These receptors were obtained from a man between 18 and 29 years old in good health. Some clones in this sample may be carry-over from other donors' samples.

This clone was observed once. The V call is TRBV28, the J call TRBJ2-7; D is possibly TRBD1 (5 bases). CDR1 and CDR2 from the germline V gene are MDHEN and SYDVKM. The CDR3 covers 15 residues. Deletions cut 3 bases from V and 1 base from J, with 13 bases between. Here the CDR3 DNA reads TGTGCCAGCAGTTTTTGGGTACAGGCTTCCTACGAGCAGTACTTC. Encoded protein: CASSFWVQASYEQYF.

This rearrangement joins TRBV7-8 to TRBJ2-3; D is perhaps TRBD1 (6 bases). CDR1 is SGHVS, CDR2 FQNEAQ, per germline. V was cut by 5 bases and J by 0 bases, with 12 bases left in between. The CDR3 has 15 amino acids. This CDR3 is CASSTGTMSTDTQYF. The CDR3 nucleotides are TGTGCCAGCAGCACCGGGACAATGAGCACAGATACGCAGTATTTT. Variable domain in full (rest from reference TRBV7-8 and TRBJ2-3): GAGVSQSPRYKVAKRGQDVALRCDPISGHVSLFWYQQALGQGPEFLTYFQNEAQLDKSGLPSDRFFAERPEGSVSTLKIQRTQQEDSAVYLCASSTGTMSTDTQYFGPGTRLTVL.

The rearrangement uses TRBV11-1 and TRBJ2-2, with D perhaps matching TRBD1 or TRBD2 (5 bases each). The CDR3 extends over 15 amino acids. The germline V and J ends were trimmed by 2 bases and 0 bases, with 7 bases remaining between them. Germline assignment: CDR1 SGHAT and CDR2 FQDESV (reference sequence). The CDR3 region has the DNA TGTGCCAGCAGCTTATGGGGGTCGAACACCGGGGAGCTGTTTTTT. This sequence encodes CASSLWGSNTGELFF.

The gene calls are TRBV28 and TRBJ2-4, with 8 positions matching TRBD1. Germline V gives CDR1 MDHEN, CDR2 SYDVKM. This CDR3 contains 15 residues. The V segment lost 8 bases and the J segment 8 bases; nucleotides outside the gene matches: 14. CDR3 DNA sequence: TGTGCCAGCGGGACGACAGGGGCCATCCCGGACATTCAGTACTTC. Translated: CASGTTGAIPDIQYF. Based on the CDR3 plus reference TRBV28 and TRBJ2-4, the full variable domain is DVKVTQSSRYLVKRTGEKVFLECVQDMDHENMFWYRQDPGLGLRLIYFSYDVKMKEKGDIPEGYSVSREKKERFSLILESASTNQTSMYLCASGTTGAIPDIQYFGAGTRLSVL.

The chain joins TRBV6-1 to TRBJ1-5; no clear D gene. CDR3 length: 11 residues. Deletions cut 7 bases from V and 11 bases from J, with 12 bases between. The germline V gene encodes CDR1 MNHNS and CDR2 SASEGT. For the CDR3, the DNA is TGTGCCAGCATGGAATTCCCCTCCCAGCATTTT. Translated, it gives CASMEFPSQHF.

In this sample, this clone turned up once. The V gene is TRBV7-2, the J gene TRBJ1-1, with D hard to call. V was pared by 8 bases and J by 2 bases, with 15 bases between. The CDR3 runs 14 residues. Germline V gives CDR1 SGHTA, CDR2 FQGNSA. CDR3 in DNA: TGTGCCAGCCGTGCTACCTCGGTAAACACTGAAGCTTTCTTT. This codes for CASRATSVNTEAFF. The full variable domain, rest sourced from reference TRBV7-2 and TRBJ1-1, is GAGVSQSPSNKVTEKGKDVELRCDPISGHTALYWYRQSLGQGLEFLIYFQGNSAPDKSGLPSDRFSAERTGGSVSTLTIQRTQQEDSAVYLCASRATSVNTEAFFGQGTRLTVV.

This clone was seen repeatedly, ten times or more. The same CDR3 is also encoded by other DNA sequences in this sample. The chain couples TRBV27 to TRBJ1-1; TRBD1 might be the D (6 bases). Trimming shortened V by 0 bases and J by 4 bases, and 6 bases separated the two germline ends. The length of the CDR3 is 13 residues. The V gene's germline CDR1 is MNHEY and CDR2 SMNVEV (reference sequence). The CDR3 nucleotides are TGTGCCAGCAGTTTATCAGGGGGCACTGAAGCTTTCTTT. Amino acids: CASSLSGGTEAFF.

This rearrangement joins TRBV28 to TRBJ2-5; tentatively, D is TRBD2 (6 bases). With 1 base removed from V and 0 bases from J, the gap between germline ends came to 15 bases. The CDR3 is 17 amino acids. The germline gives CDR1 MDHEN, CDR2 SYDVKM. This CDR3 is CASSLFLVGTYQETQYF. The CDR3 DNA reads TGTGCCAGCAGTTTATTCTTGGTGGGGACTTACCAAGAGACCCAGTACTTC.

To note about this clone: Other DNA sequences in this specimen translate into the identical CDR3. The CDR3 sequence is CASSFQGQETQYF. The CDR3 nucleotides are TGTGCCAGCAGCTTCCAGGGCCAAGAGACCCAGTACTTC. V and J are TRBV5-4 and TRBJ2-5, with D perhaps matching TRBD1 (5 bases). Per germline, CDR1 SGHNT and CDR2 YYREEE (reference sequence). The V end was cut by 2 bases, the J end by 1 base, with 6 bases between. The CDR3 extends over 13 amino acids.

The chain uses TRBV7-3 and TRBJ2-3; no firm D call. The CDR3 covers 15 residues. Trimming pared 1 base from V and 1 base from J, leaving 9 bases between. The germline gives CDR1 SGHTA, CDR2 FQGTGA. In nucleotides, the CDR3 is TGTGCCAGCAGCTTAAATTCAGCAGGCACAGATACGCAGTATTTT. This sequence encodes CASSLNSAGTDTQYF. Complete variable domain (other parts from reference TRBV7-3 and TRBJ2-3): GAGVSQTPSNKVTEKGKYVELRCDPISGHTALYWYRQSLGQGPEFLIYFQGTGAADDSGLPNDRFFAVRPEGSVSTLKIQRTERGDSAVYLCASSLNSAGTDTQYFGPGTRLTVL.

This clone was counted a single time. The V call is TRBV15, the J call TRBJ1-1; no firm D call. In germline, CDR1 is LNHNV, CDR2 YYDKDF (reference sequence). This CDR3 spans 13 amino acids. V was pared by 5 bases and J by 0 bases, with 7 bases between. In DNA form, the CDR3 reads TGTGCCACCAGCGGAGGATTGAACACTGAAGCTTTCTTT. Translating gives CATSGGLNTEAFF.

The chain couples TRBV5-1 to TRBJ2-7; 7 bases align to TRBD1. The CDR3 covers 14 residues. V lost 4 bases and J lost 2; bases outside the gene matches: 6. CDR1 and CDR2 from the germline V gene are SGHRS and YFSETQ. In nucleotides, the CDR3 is TGCGCCAGCAGCCTAGGACAGGAGACCTACGAGCAGTACTTC. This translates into CASSLGQETYEQYF.

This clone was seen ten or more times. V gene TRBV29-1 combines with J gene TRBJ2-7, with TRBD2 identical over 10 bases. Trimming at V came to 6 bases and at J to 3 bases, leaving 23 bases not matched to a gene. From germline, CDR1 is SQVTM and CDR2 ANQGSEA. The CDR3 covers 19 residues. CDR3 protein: CSVVKTGKSSGRGGYEQYF. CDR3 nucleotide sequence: TGCAGCGTCGTGAAGACCGGAAAATCTAGCGGGAGAGGGGGCTACGAGCAGTACTTC.